The entry below gives a single T cell receptor (beta chain) sequence along with its context. These data are taken from a study of blood T cell repertoires in COVID-19. Turning to the study itself: Researchers got acute and convalescent COVID-19 samples from the United States, Italy and Spain. T cells, B-cell-depleted T cells, or PBMCs provided the cDNA or gDNA that served as material.

V dropped 4 bases and J dropped 2; count of bases not matched to a gene: 5. The CDR3 loop spans 14 amino acids. The germline V gene encodes CDR1 SGHAT and CDR2 FQNNGV. Under the authors' procedure: Amplifying reference gene primers gave estimates of nucleated cell counts. This table comes from immunoSEQ multiplex PCR, and its TCRdb copy is limited to in-frame clones, with some not included. V, J and clone size are taken as reported in that table, and D and trimming were inferred from the DNA itself. The sample consists of more than 250,000 clones, approximately 83% of them appearing once. The chain is built from TRBV11-2 and TRBJ2-7, with 7 bases lining up with TRBD2. Sequencing was performed on peripheral blood. This receptor was identified in a woman in her thirties who had recovered from COVID-19. The CDR3 DNA follows: TGTGCCAGCAGCTCAGGTGGGGGGGCCTACGAGCAGTACTTC. It is translated as CASSSGGGAYEQYF.